One sample yielded the 16 T cell receptor beta chains listed below, sequenced in a study of CXCR3-negative and CXCR3-positive naive CD8 T cells. Overall study findings and caveats: Higher TRB CDR3 hydrophobicity marked CXCR3-positive naive cells relative to CXCR3-negative naive cells.

The authors prepared UMI-labeled TRB cDNA libraries by 5' RACE. TCRdb re-called the 5' RACE reads and gives one entry per CDR3 protein, without DNA. The specimen's table records about 98,000 distinct CDR3 sequences. Their antigens remain unidentified. The sequenced material came from naive CXCR3+ CD8+ T cells from blood. Subset denoted: CD45RO-CCR7+CD27+CD95- naive CD8+ T cells expressing CXCR3 (TNR3+). The origin of the receptors is a human donor in good health. Some clones in this sample may be carry-over from other donors' samples.

The chain has TRBV20-1 and TRBJ2-7; TCRdb's assignment of TRBD1 cannot be checked, as there is no DNA. Germline assignment: CDR1 DFQATT and CDR2 SNEGSKA (reference sequence). The CDR3 covers 12 residues. The CDR3 protein is CSAREQGNEQYF.

The gene calls are TRBV29-1 and TRBJ2-3. Germline V CDR1 and CDR2: SQVTM, ANQGSEA. The CDR3 has 16 residues. The CDR3 is CSVETEEMWGTDTQYF.

V and J are TRBV12-3 or TRBV12-4 and TRBJ2-1; TCRdb returns TRBD2, unconfirmable since there is no DNA. This CDR3 is 15 amino acids long. The chain's CDR3 is CASEATSGITHEQFF.

The J gene is TRBJ1-4, the V gene TRBV28. The CDR3 consists of 11 residues. Per the germline V gene, CDR1 is MDHEN and CDR2 is SYDVKM. The CDR3 loop reads CASSFYEKLFF.

The V call is TRBV5-1, the J call TRBJ1-1; lacking DNA, the TRBD1 call made by TCRdb goes unchecked. The CDR3 has 14 residues. Germline V gene sequence: CDR1 SGHRS, CDR2 YFSETQ. The CDR3 region is CASSPGQMNTEAFF.

This chain links TRBV12-3 or TRBV12-4 with TRBJ1-5; TCRdb proposes TRBD1, but this gene call is untestable without DNA. The CDR3 runs to 14 residues. CDR3 residues: CASGLGVGNQPQHF.

The rearrangement uses TRBV28 and TRBJ2-5; the D call of TRBD2 rests on TCRdb alone, since no DNA is present to check it. Germline loops: CDR1 MDHEN, CDR2 SYDVKM. The CDR3 is 16 residues long. The CDR3 sequence is CASSLRLAGSQETQYF.

The chain has TRBV4-1 and TRBJ2-2; the TCRdb D gene call, TRBD2, has no DNA to confirm it. The CDR3 is made up of 16 amino acids. Germline CDR1 is MGHRA and CDR2 is YSYEKL. CDR3: CASSPKARVYTGELFF.

The rearrangement uses TRBV20-1 and TRBJ2-1. The CDR3 is 12 residues long. Germline V gene sequence: CDR1 DFQATT, CDR2 SNEGSKA (reference sequence). CDR3 sequence: CSASFVAHEQFF.

The gene calls are TRBV12-3 or TRBV12-4 and TRBJ2-4; TCRdb calls TRBD2, which cannot be checked without DNA. The length of the CDR3 is 13 residues. This CDR3 is CASSPGPRRVQYF.

The CDR3 protein is CASSSLPSSKNIQYF. V usage is TRBV6-6 and J usage is TRBJ2-4; TCRdb designates TRBD2, a call that cannot be tested without DNA. Germline loops: CDR1 MNHNY, CDR2 SVGAGI (reference sequence). This CDR3 has 15 amino acids.

V gene TRBV7-2 combines with J gene TRBJ1-2. This CDR3 has 14 residues. Germline CDR1 is SGHTA and CDR2 is FQGNSA. Here the CDR3 reads CASSFDRWPYGYTF.

V gene TRBV7-2 combines with J gene TRBJ2-3; with no DNA, the TCRdb D assignment of TRBD2 cannot be verified. The V gene's germline CDR1 is SGHTA and CDR2 FQGNSA. This CDR3 region has 15 residues. CDR3 protein: CASSPGTRMIDTQYF.

The V and J genes are TRBV20-1 and TRBJ2-7; TCRdb gives TRBD2 as the D gene, but with no DNA this cannot be confirmed. The CDR3 is 15 amino acids. Germline-derived CDR1 and CDR2 are DFQATT and SNEGSKA (reference sequence). This CDR3 reads CSARDRTAMWSEQYF.

The genes are TRBV28 and TRBJ2-5; as DNA is missing, the TRBD2 call by TCRdb cannot be tested. In germline, CDR1 is MDHEN, CDR2 SYDVKM. The CDR3 is 13 residues long. CDR3 sequence reads: CASGLSARETQYF.

V and J are TRBV12-5 and TRBJ2-1; TCRdb returns TRBD2, unconfirmable since there is no DNA. Germline V gene lookup returns CDR1 LGHNT and CDR2 FRNRAP. The CDR3 covers 14 residues. The CDR3 here is CASGLAGRYNEQFF.